A single sample is the source of the 19 T cell receptor beta chains below, sequenced in a study of T cell repertoires in cytomegalovirus infection. Antigen specificity for these receptors is unknown. TCRdb reprocessed the reads with MiXCR, giving one entry per CDR3 protein. The sample includes approximately 140,000 distinct CDR3 sequences, around 25% seen only once; the top ten take roughly 35%. The sample taken for sequencing was PBMCs, sequenced either directly or after in vitro stimulation (not recorded which). The receptors originated from a human donor in good health (CMV status not recorded). Some clones in this sample may be carry-over from other donors' samples.

The chain employs TRBV20-1 and TRBJ2-3, with D perhaps TRBD1 or TRBD2 (5 bases each). Deletions cut 4 bases from V and 2 bases from J, with 16 bases between. This CDR3 contains 15 residues. Germline loops: CDR1 DFQATT, CDR2 SNEGSKA (reference sequence). CDR3 sequence reads: CSAIQWDGSTDTQYF. In DNA, the CDR3 is TGCAGTGCTATTCAATGGGACGGGTCCACAGATACGCAGTATTTT.

This clonotype was recorded a few times. V gene TRBV7-6 combines with J gene TRBJ2-7, with a possible D match to TRBD2 (6 bases). There are 13 residues in the CDR3. V dropped 5 bases and J dropped 4 bases, with 12 bases sitting between them. The V gene's germline CDR1 is SGHVS and CDR2 FNYEAQ. CDR3 loop: CASSRAGGYEQYF. In DNA form, the CDR3 reads TGTGCCAGCAGCCGAGCGGGTGGGTACGAGCAGTACTTC.

The chain couples TRBV7-8 to TRBJ1-4; D not resolved. CDR3 length: 16 residues. V dropped 4 bases and J dropped 0 bases, with 12 bases sitting between them. Looked up from germline, CDR1 is SGHVS and CDR2 is FQNEAQ. The CDR3 loop reads CASSSQIPATNEKLFF. DNA for the CDR3: TGTGCCAGCAGCTCACAGATACCTGCAACTAATGAAAAACTGTTTTTT.

This clonotype was counted ten times or more. This chain links TRBV11-3 with TRBJ1-3; D is uncertain. Germline CDR1 and CDR2: SGHNT and YENEEA. The CDR3 is 15 amino acids. Trimming pared 5 bases from V and 4 bases from J, leaving 15 bases between. DNA of the CDR3: TGTGCCAGCAGCGCCGGACCCCTAGAGGGAAACACCATATATTTT. Its protein is CASSAGPLEGNTIYF.

This clonotype was observed a handful of times. The rearrangement uses TRBV7-2 and TRBJ2-7; D is perhaps TRBD1 (6 bases). This CDR3 spans 15 amino acids. The germline V and J ends were trimmed by 1 base and 2 bases, with 12 bases remaining between them. From germline, CDR1 is SGHTA and CDR2 FQGNSA. CDR3 DNA: TGTGCCAGCAGCTTAGATGGGACATATCCCTACGAGCAGTACTTC. This codes for CASSLDGTYPYEQYF.

Written as DNA, the CDR3 is TGTGCCAGCAGCTTACGTCCCACTGAAGCTTTCTTT. This gives the protein CASSLRPTEAFF. The chain couples TRBV11-3 to TRBJ1-1; D remains unclear. Germline loops: CDR1 SGHNT, CDR2 YENEEA. The V end was cut by 2 bases, the J end by 4 bases, with 5 bases between. The CDR3 is 12 amino acids.

This clonotype was observed a handful of times. V usage is TRBV7-2 and J usage is TRBJ2-5, with a tentative D call TRBD2 (5 bases). The CDR3 has 15 amino acids. From germline, CDR1 is SGHTA and CDR2 FQGNSA. V was trimmed by 5 bases and J by 4 bases, leaving 17 bases between them. In DNA form, the CDR3 reads TGTGCCAGCAGCCGCAACCGGGCCAGCGGAGAGACCCAGTACTTC. Amino acids: CASSRNRASGETQYF.

In DNA form, the CDR3 reads TGTGCCAGTAGGGCCCTCGCGGGGACAGGTGATTCTGGAAACACCATATATTTT. Protein: CASRALAGTGDSGNTIYF. The chain has TRBV19 and TRBJ1-3; TRBD1 matches 8 bases. This CDR3 contains 18 residues. Per germline, CDR1 LNHDA and CDR2 SQIVND (reference sequence). V dropped 6 bases and J dropped 1; count of bases not matched to a gene: 14.

This clonotype has a handful of counts. V is TRBV19 and J is TRBJ2-7; no clear D. V was clipped by 3 bases and J by 2 bases, with 8 bases between them. Germline values: CDR1 LNHDA, CDR2 SQIVND (reference sequence). This CDR3 has 13 residues. The CDR3 sequence is CASSIWPPYEQYF. In nucleotides, the CDR3 is TGTGCCAGTAGTATTTGGCCGCCCTACGAGCAGTACTTC.

V is TRBV19 and J is TRBJ1-3; D possibly corresponds to TRBD1 (5 bases). Germline values: CDR1 LNHDA, CDR2 SQIVND (reference sequence). The V gene lost 5 bases and the J gene lost 0 bases, with 11 bases spanning the gap. The CDR3 runs to 15 residues. As DNA, the CDR3 is TGTGCCAGTAGTCTTGGACACGGCTCTGGAAACACCATATATTTT. Protein: CASSLGHGSGNTIYF.

This clonotype was found a few times. The genes are TRBV24-1 and TRBJ2-1; either TRBD1 or TRBD2 may supply D (6 bases each). V was pared by 3 bases and J by 0 bases, with 11 bases between. Germline values: CDR1 KGHDR, CDR2 SFDVKD. This CDR3 region has 16 residues. The CDR3 DNA reads as TGTGCCACCAGTGATCGGAGGGGGAGCTCCTACAATGAGCAGTTCTTC. Its protein is CATSDRRGSSYNEQFF.

V gene TRBV7-2 combines with J gene TRBJ2-2; possibly TRBD2 for D (6 bases). The ends were cut back, 1 base at V and 5 bases at J, with 8 bases in the middle. The CDR3 has 14 amino acids. Looked up from germline, CDR1 is SGHTA and CDR2 is FQGNSA. CDR3 amino acids: CASSLGLATGELFF. In nucleotides, the CDR3 is TGTGCCAGCAGCTTAGGGCTAGCGACCGGGGAGCTGTTTTTT.

This clonotype was detected once. As DNA, the CDR3 is TGTGCCAGCAGCTTGAGGGGGTCCGCCAATGACGCTGAAGCTTTCTTT. Translated, it gives CASSLRGSANDAEAFF. The V call is TRBV5-4, the J call TRBJ1-1; D perhaps matches TRBD1 (6 bases). This CDR3 has 16 amino acids. CDR1 is SGHNT, CDR2 YYREEE, per germline (reference sequence). The V and J ends lost 1 base and 6 bases respectively, with 19 bases between them.

V and J are TRBV11-1 and TRBJ2-2; 7 bases align to TRBD1. The trim removed 5 bases at V and 1 base at J, leaving 10 bases unmatched. This CDR3 has 17 residues. Per germline, CDR1 SGHAT and CDR2 FQDESV (reference sequence). In DNA form, the CDR3 reads TGTGCCAGCAGCCCCCGACAGGGAGAGATGAACACCGGGGAGCTGTTTTTT. Translating gives CASSPRQGEMNTGELFF.

This clonotype has ten or more counts. V and J are TRBV7-2 and TRBJ2-1, with 12 nucleotides matching TRBD2. Trimming cost V 5 bases and J 9 bases; bases outside gene matches: 8. Germline lookup yields CDR1 SGHTA and CDR2 FQGNSA. CDR3 length: 15 residues. CDR3 in amino acids: CASSPLAGGRGEQFF. In DNA, the CDR3 is TGTGCCAGCAGCCCCCTAGCGGGAGGGCGGGGTGAGCAGTTCTTC.

This rearrangement joins TRBV19 to TRBJ2-7, with 8 bases lining up with TRBD1. Germline CDR1 reads LNHDA; CDR2 reads SQIVND (reference sequence). This CDR3 comprises 13 residues. V gave up 6 bases and J gave up 3 bases; unmatched junction bases: 4. CDR3 DNA: TGTGCCAGTAGGAGACAGGGGAACTACGAGCAGTACTTC. Translated: CASRRQGNYEQYF.

Worth noting for this clonotype: Because it lacks the conserved phenylalanine or tryptophan at the end, this CDR3 is likely a read error. The gene calls are TRBV7-9 and TRBJ2-3; 8 nucleotides match TRBD2. The germline gives CDR1 SEHNR, CDR2 FQNEAQ (reference sequence). With 1 base clipped from V and 4 bases from J, the junction kept 7 bases outside the gene matches. The CDR3 has 16 amino acids. The CDR3 DNA reads TGTGCCAGCAGCTTAGGGGCGACTAGCGTGGCAGATACGCAGTATTCT. Protein sequence: CASSLGATSVADTQYS.

This clonotype was counted between two and nine times. The rearrangement links TRBV10-3 to TRBJ2-2; perhaps TRBD1 as D (6 bases). Germline CDR1 is ENHRY and CDR2 is SYGVKD. The CDR3 is 13 amino acids. The V and J ends lost 7 bases and 2 bases respectively, with 8 bases between them. As DNA, the CDR3 is TGTGCCATCACACAGGGAAACACCGGGGAGCTGTTTTTT. It is translated as CAITQGNTGELFF.

The V call is TRBV29-1, the J call TRBJ2-1; 15 nucleotides match TRBD2. The junction had 8 bases not matched to a gene; V was cut back by 2 bases and J by 3 bases. There are 18 residues in the CDR3. Germline CDR1 reads SQVTM; CDR2 reads ANQGSEA. The CDR3 sequence: CSVELGLAGGSGYNEQFF. Here the CDR3 DNA reads TGCAGCGTTGAATTAGGACTAGCGGGAGGGTCGGGCTACAATGAGCAGTTCTTC.